This T cell receptor (beta chain) was sequenced for a study of human T cells and chemical hapten exposure. Overall study findings and caveats: It was expanded TCRs that formed significantly more large CDR3 similarity clusters than controls did.

TCRdb independently ran MiXCR on the RACE reads; one entry per CDR3 protein. This table holds 110,000 to 150,000 distinct CDR3 sequences, approximately 12% found once. Time point reported: patch test 2, 6 weeks after DPC sensitization. The treatment was: therapeutic diphenylcyclopropenone sensitization with weekly scalp DPC. Unmatched junction bases numbered 14, after V lost 3 bases and J lost 4 bases. The CDR3 loop spans 17 amino acids. The germline V gene has CDR1 DFQATT and CDR2 SNEGSKA (reference sequence). About this clonotype: What it binds is not known.

The clonotype comes from a woman aged 45-60 years with alopecia areata. Some clones in this sample may be carry-over from other donors' samples. V is TRBV20-1 and J is TRBJ2-7, with 11 bases identical to TRBD2. Here the sequenced sample was whole blood, taken in connection with sensitization to the hapten diphenylcyclopropenone (DPC). This CDR3 is CSASKARFGTSGYEQYF. The CDR3 DNA reads as TGCAGTGCTAGTAAGGCACGGTTTGGGACTAGCGGTTACGAGCAGTACTTC.